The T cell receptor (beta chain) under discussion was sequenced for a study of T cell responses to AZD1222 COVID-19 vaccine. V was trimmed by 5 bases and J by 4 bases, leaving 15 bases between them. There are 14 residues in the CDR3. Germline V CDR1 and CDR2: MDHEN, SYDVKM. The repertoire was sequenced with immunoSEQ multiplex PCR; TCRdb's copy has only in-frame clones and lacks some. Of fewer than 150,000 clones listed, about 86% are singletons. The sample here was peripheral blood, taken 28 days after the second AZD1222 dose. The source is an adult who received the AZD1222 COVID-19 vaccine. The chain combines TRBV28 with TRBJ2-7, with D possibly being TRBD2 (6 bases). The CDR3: CASSRPGLTYEQYF. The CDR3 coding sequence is TGTGCCAGCAGTCGCCCGGGACTGACATACGAGCAGTACTTC.